Presented here are 25 T cell receptor beta chains from one specimen sequenced in a study of CD8 T cells in ankylosing spondylitis. TCRdb ran MiXCR on the 5' RACE reads and lists one entry per CDR3 protein. The profile shows 300,000 to 400,000 distinct CDR3 sequences, approximately 22% of them singletons. The specimen was blood, either unsorted or a sorted T cell fraction (not recorded which). Source of these receptors: a male donor with ankylosing spondylitis or in good health (not recorded which).

This clonotype was detected only a few times. This sequence joins TRBV10-2 and TRBJ2-1; 10 positions match TRBD1. CDR1 and CDR2 from the germline V gene are WSHSY and SAAADI. The CDR3 runs 14 residues. Unmatched junction bases numbered 3, after V lost 6 bases and J lost 4 bases. The CDR3 sequence: CASRDRGGYNEQFF. CDR3 DNA: TGCGCCAGCAGGGACAGGGGGGGGTACAATGAGCAGTTCTTC.

V and J are TRBV7-9 and TRBJ2-1; maybe TRBD1 (6 bases). Germline V CDR1 and CDR2: SEHNR, FQNEAQ (reference sequence). V was clipped by 3 bases and J by 2 bases, with 11 bases between them. CDR3 length equals 15 residues. DNA for the CDR3: TGTGCCAGCAGCTTCGTCAGGGGACCCTACAATGAGCAGTTCTTC. Its protein is CASSFVRGPYNEQFF.

This clonotype was observed a handful of times. This chain connects TRBV10-3 to TRBJ1-5; D unresolved. CDR1 and CDR2 from the germline V gene are ENHRY and SYGVKD. Trimming stripped 1 base from V and 6 bases from J, with 16 bases between. The CDR3 runs 16 residues. The DNA of the CDR3 is TGTGCCATCAGTGAGTTTGTCGCGGTGAACAGTCAGCCCCAGCATTTT. It encodes CAISEFVAVNSQPQHF.

This clonotype has more than one count but fewer than ten. The chain combines TRBV12-3 or TRBV12-4 with TRBJ2-1; perhaps TRBD1 as D (5 bases). V dropped 6 bases and J dropped 4 bases, with 13 bases sitting between them. CDR3 length: 14 amino acids. Here the CDR3 reads CASSNRFSYNEQFF. CDR3 in DNA: TGTGCCAGCAGCAACAGGTTTTCTTACAATGAGCAGTTCTTC.

The chain combines TRBV7-9 with TRBJ2-3; perhaps TRBD1 as D (5 bases). The V end was cut by 5 bases, the J end by 0 bases, with 15 bases between. CDR3 size: 16 residues. In germline, CDR1 is SEHNR, CDR2 FQNEAQ (reference sequence). CDR3 residues: CASSTRQSSSTDTQYF. The CDR3 DNA is TGTGCCAGCAGCACCCGACAGTCTTCTAGCACAGATACGCAGTATTTT.

This clonotype came up a few times. This sequence joins TRBV25-1 and TRBJ1-2, with 7 bases matching TRBD1. The CDR3 totals 15 residues. Unmatched junction bases numbered 7, after V lost 0 bases and J lost 6 bases. Germline assignment: CDR1 MGHDK and CDR2 SYGVNS. CDR3 nucleotides: TGTGCCAGCAGTGAATATACAGGGGACTCCAATGGCTACACCTTC. As protein: CASSEYTGDSNGYTF.

This clonotype was seen ten or more times. The chain recombines TRBV5-6 with TRBJ2-2, with D uncertain. This CDR3 is 12 amino acids long. From germline, CDR1 is SGHDT and CDR2 YYEEEE. Trimming pared 0 bases from V and 7 bases from J, leaving 4 bases between. The CDR3 DNA follows: TGTGCCAGCAGCTTGGTCGACGGGGAGCTGTTTTTT. Residues: CASSLVDGELFF. Variable domain in full (rest from reference TRBV5-6 and TRBJ2-2): DAGVTQSPTHLIKTRGQQVTLRCSPKSGHDTVSWYQQALGQGPQFIFQYYEEEERQRGNFPDRFSGHQFPNYSSELNVNALLLGDSALYLCASSLVDGELFFGEGSRLTVL.

This clonotype has just a few counts. V gene TRBV3-1 combines with J gene TRBJ2-1, with D tentatively TRBD1 or TRBD2 (5 bases each). This CDR3 is 17 amino acids long. Germline loops: CDR1 LGHDT, CDR2 YNNKEL (reference sequence). The V and J ends lost 3 bases and 5 bases respectively, with 20 bases between them. For the CDR3, the DNA is TGTGCCAGCAGCCATGACGAGGGGCTGGGATCGGACAATGAGCAGTTCTTC. It codes for CASSHDEGLGSDNEQFF.

The rearrangement links TRBV7-9 to TRBJ2-5, with 7 bases matching TRBD1. The CDR3 length is 15 residues. V trimming: 2 bases; J trimming: 5 bases; junction bases outside the gene matches: 8. The V gene's germline CDR1 is SEHNR and CDR2 FQNEAQ (reference sequence). CDR3 protein: CASSLWDRGEETQYF. CDR3 in DNA: TGTGCCAGCAGCTTATGGGACAGAGGGGAGGAGACCCAGTACTTC.

This chain connects TRBV29-1 to TRBJ2-2; TRBD2 matches 7 bases. Losses at the gene ends were 6 bases for V and 2 bases for J; bases not matched to a gene: 3. The CDR3 spans 13 residues. The V gene's germline CDR1 is SQVTM and CDR2 ANQGSEA. DNA for the CDR3: TGCAGCGTAGGGACTACCAACACCGGGGAGCTGTTTTTT. Translated, it gives CSVGTTNTGELFF.

The gene calls are TRBV7-9 and TRBJ2-7, with no clear D. Trimming cost V 5 bases and J 4 bases, with 9 bases left between them. This CDR3 spans 12 amino acids. CDR1 and CDR2 (germline): SEHNR, FQNEAQ (reference sequence). In nucleotides, the CDR3 is TGTGCCAGCAGCCCATTTGGATACGAGCAGTACTTC. It is translated as CASSPFGYEQYF.

This clonotype was seen a single time. The J gene is TRBJ1-1, the V gene TRBV27, with D unclear. This CDR3 comprises 14 residues. Germline CDR1 is MNHEY and CDR2 is SMNVEV (reference sequence). Trimming left V 4 bases short and J 1 base short, with 10 bases between. CDR3 sequence reads: CASSYRPGNTEAFF. As DNA, the CDR3 is TGTGCCAGCAGTTACCGTCCAGGGAACACTGAAGCTTTCTTT.

This clonotype was counted between two and nine times. V and J are TRBV29-1 and TRBJ1-1, with 7 bases fitting TRBD1. The CDR3 loop spans 12 amino acids. V lost 8 bases, J lost 5 bases, and 8 bases stayed unmatched. CDR1 SQVTM and CDR2 ANQGSEA come from the germline V gene. CDR3 sequence (DNA): TGCAGCACGGGAAGGGGGCTTACTGAAGCTTTCTTT. It specifies CSTGRGLTEAFF.

The rearrangement links TRBV27 to TRBJ2-1; perhaps TRBD1 as D (5 bases). The germline CDR1 and CDR2 sequences are MNHEY and SMNVEV (reference sequence). V was trimmed by 3 bases and J by 5 bases, leaving 8 bases between them. CDR3 length: 13 amino acids. The CDR3 DNA follows: TGTGCCAGCAGTTTGGGGCCAAACAATGAGCAGTTCTTC. It codes for CASSLGPNNEQFF.

The CDR3 DNA follows: TGTGCCAGCAGCATTAGGGACTCAAGGAACACCGGGGAGCTGTTTTTT. Residues: CASSIRDSRNTGELFF. J is TRBJ2-2 and V is TRBV9; tentatively, D is TRBD2 (6 bases). Germline loops: CDR1 SGDLS, CDR2 YYNGEE. This CDR3 spans 16 amino acids. Trimming pared 4 bases from V and 1 base from J, leaving 14 bases between.

V is TRBV6-2 or TRBV6-3 and J is TRBJ2-2; TRBD1 might be the D (5 bases). Trimming shortened V by 3 bases and J by 7 bases, and 9 bases separated the two germline ends. Germline V CDR1 and CDR2: MNHEY, SVGEGT. The CDR3 consists of 13 residues. DNA of the CDR3: TGTGCCAGCAGTTATTCCAGGGACGGGGAGCTGTTTTTT. Translating gives CASSYSRDGELFF.

This clonotype appeared a few times. This chain connects TRBV15 to TRBJ1-1, with unresolved D. The CDR3 has 15 residues. V was cut by 1 base and J by 1 base, with 10 bases left in between. Germline lookup yields CDR1 LNHNV and CDR2 YYDKDF (reference sequence). CDR3 amino acids: CATSRVSVRNTEAFF. The CDR3 DNA is TGTGCCACCAGCAGAGTTTCAGTAAGGAACACTGAAGCTTTCTTT.

J is TRBJ2-1 and V is TRBV6-1; possibly TRBD2 for D (5 bases). V lost 5 bases, J lost 6 bases, and 14 bases lay in between. In germline, CDR1 is MNHNS, CDR2 SASEGT. The CDR3 loop spans 14 amino acids. CDR3 DNA sequence: TGTGCCAGCAGTCTCCGAACTAGTTTCAATGAGCAGTTCTTC. Encoded protein: CASSLRTSFNEQFF.

CDR3 sequence: CSAPGGLNTEAFF. CDR3 in DNA: TGCAGCGCACCAGGGGGACTGAACACTGAAGCTTTCTTT. The chain recombines TRBV29-1 with TRBJ1-1, with 7 bases matching TRBD1. With V trimmed by 7 bases and J by 0 bases, 5 bases remained unmatched. The CDR3 covers 13 residues. CDR1 is SQVTM, CDR2 ANQGSEA, per germline.

This clonotype turned up a few times. J is TRBJ1-1 and V is TRBV12-3 or TRBV12-4; 7 bases are shared with TRBD1. J gave up 5 bases and V 10 bases, and 10 bases lay outside the gene matches. This CDR3 is built from 13 residues. Written as DNA, the CDR3 is TGTGCCACCCAGGGGGGGCAGGGTACTGAAGCTTTCTTT. Protein: CATQGGQGTEAFF.

The genes are TRBV6-5 and TRBJ2-7; weak D call: TRBD2 (6 bases). This CDR3 contains 14 residues. Germline V gives CDR1 MNHEY, CDR2 SVGAGI. V shed 0 bases and J shed 7 bases, with 13 bases lying between them. This chain's CDR3 is CASSYSGRGEEQYF. CDR3 DNA sequence: TGTGCCAGCAGTTACTCCGGGAGAGGGGAAGAGCAGTACTTC.

The chain links TRBV9 to TRBJ1-1; a weak D match, TRBD1 (6 bases). The CDR3 totals 13 residues. CDR1 and CDR2 from the germline V gene are SGDLS and YYNGEE. Trimming removed 2 bases from V and 7 bases from J, with 12 bases in between. The CDR3 DNA sequence: TGTGCCAGCAGCGTGGGGGCGTTAGGTGAAGCTTTCTTT. Translated: CASSVGALGEAFF. Using reference TRBV9 and TRBJ1-1 for the parts outside the CDR3, the full variable domain is DSGVTQTPKHLITATGQRVTLRCSPRSGDLSVYWYQQSLDQGLQFLIQYYNGEERAKGNILERFSAQQFPDLHSELNLSSLELGDSALYFCASSVGALGEAFFGQGTRLTVV.

Only one count was recorded for this clonotype. The chain's CDR3 is CASSTSLPGGLGSYEQYF. CDR3 nucleotide sequence: TGTGCCAGCAGCACCTCGCTACCAGGGGGCCTGGGATCCTACGAGCAGTACTTC. V gene TRBV28 combines with J gene TRBJ2-7; TRBD1 matches at 8 bases. Losses at the gene ends were 6 bases for V and 1 base for J; bases not matched to a gene: 17. Germline loops: CDR1 MDHEN, CDR2 SYDVKM. There are 18 residues in the CDR3.

This clonotype has only a few counts. The rearrangement uses TRBV7-9 and TRBJ2-7; 7 bases fit TRBD1. Germline V gene data show CDR1 as SEHNR and CDR2 as FQNEAQ (reference sequence). After removal of 5 bases from V and 4 bases from J, the junction contained 5 bases not matched to a gene. This CDR3 is 13 amino acids long. The CDR3 nucleotides are TGTGCCAGCAGCGGGGACAGTTATTACGAGCAGTACTTC. It encodes CASSGDSYYEQYF.

This clonotype showed up just a few times. J is TRBJ1-1 and V is TRBV11-2; D is ambiguous. V was cut by 5 bases and J by 5 bases, with 18 bases left in between. This CDR3 has 15 residues. Germline V CDR1 and CDR2: SGHAT, FQNNGV. As DNA, the CDR3 is TGTGCCAGCAGCCCCCAGGCGGGAGGGTGGACTGAAGCTTTCTTT. Translated: CASSPQAGGWTEAFF.